This T cell receptor (beta chain) stems from a study of blood T cell repertoires in COVID-19. At the level of the study: Samples representing acute and convalescent COVID-19 were sourced from the United States, Italy and Spain. T cells, B-cell-depleted T cells, or PBMCs supplied cDNA or gDNA.

In the source study's methods: The authors estimated nucleated cell counts from reference gene primer amplification. Profiled with immunoSEQ multiplex PCR; TCRdb holds only in-frame clones, not every one. The D gene and trimming were derived from the DNA, and the V and J assignments and clone size from that table. The repertoire includes tens of thousands of clones, 70% to 80% of them detected once, and 5.4% sits in the top ten. The length of the CDR3 is 15 residues. Trimming stripped 0 bases from V and 1 base from J, with 9 bases between. Germline CDR1 SGHRS, CDR2 YFSETQ. This clonotype was sampled from a woman of 80 years or more with active or convalescent COVID-19. V and J are TRBV5-1 and TRBJ2-3; D unclear. Sequencing was performed on peripheral blood. CDR3 bases: TGCGCCAGCAGCTTGGGGCCTGCGGGCACAGATACGCAGTATTTT. It specifies CASSLGPAGTDTQYF.